This T cell receptor beta chain was sequenced in a study of T cells in Graves' hyperthyroidism and ophthalmopathy (dated by TCRdb to the late 2010s). About the investigation overall: Peripheral blood was collected at initial diagnosis, before any treatment. To identify distinguishing TCR V-J signatures, a discovery cohort of around 100 patients was used, comprising 40 to 45 with Graves' ophthalmopathy and 57 with stable Graves' hyperthyroidism. Prospective prediction of ophthalmopathy was tested in an independent validation cohort of some 19 hyperthyroidism patients and 17 patients who later progressed to ophthalmopathy. For training and testing, the 100 or so patients in the discovery cohort were randomly divided in a 7:3 ratio. In addition, the study compared T-cell repertoires in thyroid tissue and in blood from 6 or 7 Graves' hyperthyroidism patients. After blood sampling, hyperthyroidism patients were treated with methimazole at a starting dose of 30 mg daily, and ophthalmopathy patients were treated with high-dose intravenous methylprednisolone. According to the paper, TCR Vbeta CDR3 sequencing was carried out on 135 peripheral blood samples, which came from under 50 ophthalmopathy, some 73 hyperthyroidism and roughly 17 progressor patients. What the authors observed across the whole study: In validation, the model predicted progression to ophthalmopathy with over 65% sensitivity and about 73% specificity, a median of 6.5 months before onset. No statistical method was used to set the sample size in advance, and investigators knew the group allocation. In cross-validation, a model built on a 13 V-J signature told ophthalmopathy apart from stable hyperthyroidism with approximately 90% sensitivity and 81% to 82% specificity, and in testing the same model reached 80%/75%. Blood samples also contained most of the expanded thyroid clonotypes (frequency above 0.001), which suggests that blood repertoires may reflect thyroid immune responses.

Reading the germline V gene (reference sequence) gives CDR1 DFQATT and CDR2 SNEGSKA. V has 4 bases trimmed and J has 7 bases trimmed; junction bases matching no gene number 12. The CDR3 numbers 15 residues from cysteine through phenylalanine. Solely the CDR3 DNA is kept, with 45 bases framed from the first base. Graves' hyperthyroidism was defined as stable when no progression to ophthalmopathy occurred over 18 months of follow-up. Hyperthyroidism patients were aged 18 to 65 years and newly diagnosed, with disease duration of less than 2 months. Patients with uncontrolled infections, other autoimmune diseases, pregnancy or lactation were excluded. Diagnoses were based on clinical symptoms, serum thyroxine and TRAb, thyroid ultrasound and orbital computed tomography. PBMCs were isolated from 7.5 to 10 ml of fresh peripheral blood by Ficoll-Paque density gradient centrifugation. Trizol reagent was used to extract total RNA, and RNA quality was then checked on an Agilent 2100 Bioanalyzer.

As for this clonotype: The antigen it binds to is not known. The sample holds no much larger clone one base away, and base qualities are not on file.

The TCR beta CDR3 regions were amplified from RNA transcripts. The first round of RT-PCR for the TCR CDR3 was performed with the HTBI primer set and the Qiagen OneStep RT-PCR kit. Libraries were constructed in a second round of multiplex PCR, after which size selection and purification were carried out. Sequencing of the libraries was done on an Illumina HiSeq2000 using paired-end 100 bp reads. The authors' pipeline ran thus. Raw data were processed with SOAPnuke, discarding reads with adapters, uncalled bases, mean Phred below 15, or no exact constant-primer or identifier match. High-quality paired reads were merged using COPE v1.2.5, and each unique nucleotide sequence was defined as a clonotype. Clonotypes were aligned to IMGT TRBV, TRBD and TRBJ reference segments using MiTCR v1.1. Analysis was restricted to V-J combinations with a frequency above 0.0001, which covered roughly 99% of repertoires. The TCS score was defined as the ratio of F50 (clonal expansion) to E x V (chaos), calculated using BLOSUM62-based TCRdist between CDR3 peptides within each V-J. Welch's t-statistics and random forest reduced roughly 530 V-J features to roughly 13, which were used in a naive Bayes classifier (R e1071). The public sequencing data were trimmed at Q25 with fastp and processed into clonotypes with MiXCR by TCRdb, which kept only in-frame beta chains. Under each unique CDR3 protein, matching rows form one entry showing the most common genes and DNA. The V and J calls reflect TCRdb's pipeline rather than the authors' work. Counted in this sample were 600,000 or so distinct CDR3 sequences; roughly 17% of them appeared once. The ten largest clones represent around 3.9% of the sample.

The sequencing input was blood. This receptor chain uses TRBV20-1 and TRBJ2-1; the central 8 bases match TRBD2. The TCR originated in a woman younger than 45 with Graves' hyperthyroidism. CDR3 loop: CSATRGAGDGNEQFF. DNA sequence: TGCAGTGCTACAAGAGGAGCGGGAGATGGGAATGAGCAGTTCTTC.